One TCR beta chain is described in this entry. What it recognizes is unknown. The assay was immunoSEQ multiplex PCR, and TCRdb's table has in-frame clones only and misses some. This table has 75,000 to 80,000 clones, around 83% appearing once. The sample originates from a study of OX40 agonist ivuxolimab in advanced cancers. Study-level background: Patients with hepatocellular carcinoma, melanoma, renal cell or head and neck cancer made up the dose-escalation patients.

Study-wide results and caveats: Antigen specificity remained undetermined for the expanded peripheral T cells. Mean expanded clone counts were higher in CD8+ than CD4+ T cells. In a subset of nonresponders, normalized T-cell clonal expansion was also low.

The clonotype was recovered from an adult with an advanced solid tumor such as melanoma, head and neck, liver or kidney cancer. Sequences were derived from CD4+ or CD8+ T cells sorted from blood, sampled in a trial of the OX40 agonist ivuxolimab.

The CDR3: CASSFVLADQETQYF. For the CDR3, the DNA is TGTGCCAGCAGCTTTGTACTAGCGGACCAAGAGACCCAGTACTTC. The V call is TRBV7-9, the J call TRBJ2-5; 8 bases fit TRBD2. Germline assignment: CDR1 SEHNR and CDR2 FQNEAQ (reference sequence). The J segment lost 0 bases and the V segment lost 3 bases, leaving 3 bases of the junction unmatched. The CDR3 runs 15 residues.